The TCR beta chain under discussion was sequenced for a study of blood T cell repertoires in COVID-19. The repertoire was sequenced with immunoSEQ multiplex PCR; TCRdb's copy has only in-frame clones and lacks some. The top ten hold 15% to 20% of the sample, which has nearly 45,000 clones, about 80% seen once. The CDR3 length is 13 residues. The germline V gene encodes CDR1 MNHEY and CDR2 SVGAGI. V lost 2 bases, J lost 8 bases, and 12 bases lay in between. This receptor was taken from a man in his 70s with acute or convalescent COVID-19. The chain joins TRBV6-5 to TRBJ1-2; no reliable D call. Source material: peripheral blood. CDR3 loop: CASSYGGSLGYTF. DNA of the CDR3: TGTGCCAGCAGTTACGGCGGCAGCTTGGGCTACACCTTC.